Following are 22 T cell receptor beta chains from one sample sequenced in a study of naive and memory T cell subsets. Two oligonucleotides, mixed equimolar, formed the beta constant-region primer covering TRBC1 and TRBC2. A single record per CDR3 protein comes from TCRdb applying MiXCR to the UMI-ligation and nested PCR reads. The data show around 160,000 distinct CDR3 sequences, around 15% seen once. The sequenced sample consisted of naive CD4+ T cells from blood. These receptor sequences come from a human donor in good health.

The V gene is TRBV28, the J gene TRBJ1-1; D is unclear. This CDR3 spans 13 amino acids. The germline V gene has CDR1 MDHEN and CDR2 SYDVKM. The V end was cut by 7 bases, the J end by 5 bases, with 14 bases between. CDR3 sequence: CASMVPEGTEAFF. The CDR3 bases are TGTGCCAGCATGGTCCCAGAGGGAACTGAAGCTTTCTTT. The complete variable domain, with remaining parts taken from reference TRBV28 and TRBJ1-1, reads DVKVTQSSRYLVKRTGEKVFLECVQDMDHENMFWYRQDPGLGLRLIYFSYDVKMKEKGDIPEGYSVSREKKERFSLILESASTNQTSMYLCASMVPEGTEAFFGQGTRLTVV.

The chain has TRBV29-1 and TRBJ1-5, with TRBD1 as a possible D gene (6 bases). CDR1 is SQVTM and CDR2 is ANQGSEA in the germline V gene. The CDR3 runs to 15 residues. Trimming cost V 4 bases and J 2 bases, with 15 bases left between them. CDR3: CSVVWGARGNQPQHF. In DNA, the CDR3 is TGCAGCGTTGTATGGGGGGCTCGGGGCAATCAGCCCCAGCATTTT. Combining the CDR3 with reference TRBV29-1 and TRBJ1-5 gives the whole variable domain SAVISQKPSRDICQRGTSLTIQCQVDSQVTMMFWYRQQPGQSLTLIATANQGSEATYESGFVIDKFPISRPNLTFSTLTVSNMSPEDSSIYLCSVVWGARGNQPQHFGDGTRLSIL.

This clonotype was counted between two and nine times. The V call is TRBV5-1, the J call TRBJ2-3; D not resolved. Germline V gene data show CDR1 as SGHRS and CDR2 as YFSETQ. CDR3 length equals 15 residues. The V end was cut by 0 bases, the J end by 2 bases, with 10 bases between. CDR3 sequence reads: CASSLEQIYTDTQYF. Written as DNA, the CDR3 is TGCGCCAGCAGCTTGGAACAGATCTACACAGATACGCAGTATTTT.

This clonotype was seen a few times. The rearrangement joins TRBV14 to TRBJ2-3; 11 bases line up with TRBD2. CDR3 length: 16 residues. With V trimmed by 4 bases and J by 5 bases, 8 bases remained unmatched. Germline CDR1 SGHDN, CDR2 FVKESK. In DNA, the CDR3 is TGTGCCAGCAGCCGACATTCCGGGACTAGCGGAGATACGCAGTATTTT. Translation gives CASSRHSGTSGDTQYF.

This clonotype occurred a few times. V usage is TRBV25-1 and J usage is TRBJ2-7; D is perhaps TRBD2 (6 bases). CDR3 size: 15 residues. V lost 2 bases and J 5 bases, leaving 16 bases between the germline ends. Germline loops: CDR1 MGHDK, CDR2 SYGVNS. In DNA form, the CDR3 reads TGTGCCAGCAGTGAACTTTACCCGGGCGGGGACGAGCAGTACTTC. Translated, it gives CASSELYPGGDEQYF.

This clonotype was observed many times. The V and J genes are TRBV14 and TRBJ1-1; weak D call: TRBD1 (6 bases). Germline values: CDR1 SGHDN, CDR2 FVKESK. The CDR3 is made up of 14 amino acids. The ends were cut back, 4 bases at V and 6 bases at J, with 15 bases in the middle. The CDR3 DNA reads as TGTGCCAGCAGCCCACGGACAGCCGGCGCTGAAGCTTTCTTT. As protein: CASSPRTAGAEAFF.

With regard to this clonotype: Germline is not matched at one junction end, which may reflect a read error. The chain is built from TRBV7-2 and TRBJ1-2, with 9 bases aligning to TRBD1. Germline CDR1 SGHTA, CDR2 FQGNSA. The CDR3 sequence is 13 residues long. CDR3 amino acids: CVSSPGQGYGYTF. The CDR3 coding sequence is TGTGTCAGCAGCCCGGGACAGGGATATGGCTACACCTTC.

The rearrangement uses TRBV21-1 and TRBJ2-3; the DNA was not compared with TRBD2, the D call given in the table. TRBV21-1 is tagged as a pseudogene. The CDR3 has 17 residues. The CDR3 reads CASSLRLAGGGGDTQYF. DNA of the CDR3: TGTGCCAGCAGCCTCCGACTAGCGGGAGGAGGTGGTGATACGCAGTATTTT.

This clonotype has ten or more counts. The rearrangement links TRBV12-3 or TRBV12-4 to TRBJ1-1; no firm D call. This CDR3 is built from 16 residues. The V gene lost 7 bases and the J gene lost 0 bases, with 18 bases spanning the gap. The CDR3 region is CASNKKKTKLNTEAFF. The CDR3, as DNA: TGTGCCAGCAATAAGAAAAAGACAAAATTGAACACTGAAGCTTTCTTT.

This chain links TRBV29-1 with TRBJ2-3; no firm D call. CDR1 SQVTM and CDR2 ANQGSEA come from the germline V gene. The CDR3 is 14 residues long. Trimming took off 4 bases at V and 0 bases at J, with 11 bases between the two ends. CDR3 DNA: TGCAGCGTTGGTCCCCGGCTCAGCACAGATACGCAGTATTTT. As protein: CSVGPRLSTDTQYF.

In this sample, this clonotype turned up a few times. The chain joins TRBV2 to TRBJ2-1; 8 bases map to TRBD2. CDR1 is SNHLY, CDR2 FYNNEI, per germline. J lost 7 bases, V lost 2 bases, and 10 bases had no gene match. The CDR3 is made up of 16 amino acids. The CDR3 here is CASSERTGGPWNEQFF. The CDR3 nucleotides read TGTGCCAGCAGTGAAAGGACGGGAGGGCCTTGGAATGAGCAGTTCTTC.

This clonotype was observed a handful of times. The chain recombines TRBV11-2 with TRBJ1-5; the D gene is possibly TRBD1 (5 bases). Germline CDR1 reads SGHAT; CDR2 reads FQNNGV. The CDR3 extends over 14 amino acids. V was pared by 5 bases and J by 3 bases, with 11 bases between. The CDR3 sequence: CASSRDGFNQPQHF. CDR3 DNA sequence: TGTGCCAGCAGCCGGGACGGTTTCAATCAGCCCCAGCATTTT.

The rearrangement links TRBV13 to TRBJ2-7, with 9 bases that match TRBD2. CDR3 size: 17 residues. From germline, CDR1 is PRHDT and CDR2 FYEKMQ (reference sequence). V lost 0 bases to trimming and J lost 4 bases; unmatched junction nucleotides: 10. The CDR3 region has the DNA TGTGCCAGCAGCTTAGGAGCAAGACTAGCGGCAAGTTACGAGCAGTACTTC. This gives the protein CASSLGARLAASYEQYF.

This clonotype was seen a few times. The DNA of the CDR3 is TGTGCCAGCAGTTCGCCGACTAGCGGGAGTATACGCGAGCAGTACTTC. It translates to CASSSPTSGSIREQYF. The chain employs TRBV6-5 and TRBJ2-7, with 12 nucleotides matching TRBD2. This CDR3 has 16 residues. The V gene end was trimmed by 4 bases and the J gene end by 6 bases; junction bases not matched to a gene: 10. Looked up from germline, CDR1 is MNHEY and CDR2 is SVGAGI.

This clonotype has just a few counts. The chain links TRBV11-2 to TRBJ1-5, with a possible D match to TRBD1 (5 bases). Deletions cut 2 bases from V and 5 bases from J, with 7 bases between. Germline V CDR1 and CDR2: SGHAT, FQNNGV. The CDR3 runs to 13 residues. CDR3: CASSLQGDQPQHF. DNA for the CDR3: TGTGCCAGCAGCTTACAGGGTGATCAGCCCCAGCATTTT.

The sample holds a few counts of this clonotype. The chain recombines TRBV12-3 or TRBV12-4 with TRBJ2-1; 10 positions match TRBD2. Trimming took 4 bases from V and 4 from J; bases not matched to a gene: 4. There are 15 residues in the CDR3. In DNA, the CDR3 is TGTGCCAGCAGTTCATGGACTAGCGGTTACAATGAGCAGTTCTTC. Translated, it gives CASSSWTSGYNEQFF.

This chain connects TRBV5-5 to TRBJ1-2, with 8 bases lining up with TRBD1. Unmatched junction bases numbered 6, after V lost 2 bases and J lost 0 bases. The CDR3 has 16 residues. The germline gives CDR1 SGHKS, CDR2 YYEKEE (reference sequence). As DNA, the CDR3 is TGTGCCAGCAGCTTAACGAGACAGGGGACTAACTATGGCTACACCTTC. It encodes CASSLTRQGTNYGYTF.

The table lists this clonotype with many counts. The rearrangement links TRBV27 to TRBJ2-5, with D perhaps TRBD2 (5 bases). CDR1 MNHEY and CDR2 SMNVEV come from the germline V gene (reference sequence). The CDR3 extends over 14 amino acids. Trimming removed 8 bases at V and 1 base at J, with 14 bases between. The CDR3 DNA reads TGTGCCAGCTCTTCTAGCTGGGGCCAAGAGACCCAGTACTTC. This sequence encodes CASSSSWGQETQYF.

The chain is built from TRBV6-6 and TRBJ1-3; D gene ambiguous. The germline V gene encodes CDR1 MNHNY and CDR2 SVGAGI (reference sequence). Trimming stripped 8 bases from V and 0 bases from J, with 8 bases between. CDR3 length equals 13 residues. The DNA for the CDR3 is TGTGCCAGCTTTACCTACTCTGGAAACACCATATATTTT. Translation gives CASFTYSGNTIYF.

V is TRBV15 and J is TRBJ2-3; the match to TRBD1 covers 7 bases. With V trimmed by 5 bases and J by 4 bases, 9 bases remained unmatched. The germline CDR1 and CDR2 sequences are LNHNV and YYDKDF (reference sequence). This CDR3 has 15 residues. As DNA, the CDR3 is TGTGCCACCAGCTTAAAACCGCAGGGGGCAGATACGCAGTATTTT. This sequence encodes CATSLKPQGADTQYF.

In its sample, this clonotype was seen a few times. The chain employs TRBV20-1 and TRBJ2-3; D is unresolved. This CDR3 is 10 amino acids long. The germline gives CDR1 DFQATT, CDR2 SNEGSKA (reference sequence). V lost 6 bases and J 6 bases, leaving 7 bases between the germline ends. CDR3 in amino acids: CSARRDTQYF. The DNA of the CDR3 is TGCAGTGCGAGACGGGATACGCAGTATTTT.

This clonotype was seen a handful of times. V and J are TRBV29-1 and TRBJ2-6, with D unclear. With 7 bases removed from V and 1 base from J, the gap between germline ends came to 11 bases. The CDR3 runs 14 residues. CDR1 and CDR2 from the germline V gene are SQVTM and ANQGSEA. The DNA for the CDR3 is TGCAGCGCTGGAGCCGGATCTGGGGCCAACGTCCTGACTTTC. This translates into CSAGAGSGANVLTF. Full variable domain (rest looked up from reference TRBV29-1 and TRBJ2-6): SAVISQKPSRDICQRGTSLTIQCQVDSQVTMMFWYRQQPGQSLTLIATANQGSEATYESGFVIDKFPISRPNLTFSTLTVSNMSPEDSSIYLCSAGAGSGANVLTFGAGSRLTVL.